This T cell receptor (beta chain) was recorded in a study of OX40 agonist ivuxolimab in advanced cancers. Looking at the study overall: The patients received ivuxolimab by intravenous route every 2 weeks at 0.01 to 10 mg/kg. Prior therapy, whether anti-PD-1, anti-PD-L1 or anti-CTLA-4, was allowed, and roughly 44% had some. Findings and caveats of the study: At 0.1-3.0 mg/kg, partial responders had clonal expansion among the lowest observed.

The CDR3 has 14 amino acids. Germline V gene data show CDR1 as KGHSH and CDR2 as LQKENI. V was clipped by 3 bases and J by 1 base, with 9 bases between them. As to this clone: Its specificity is unknown.

Here immunoSEQ multiplex PCR was the method, and the copy in TCRdb shows in-frame clones only, minus some. The sample lists about 69,000 clones, 90% occurring once. The sample consisted of CD4+ or CD8+ T cells sorted from blood, taken in a trial of the OX40 agonist ivuxolimab. This sequence originates from an adult with an advanced solid tumor such as melanoma, head and neck, liver or kidney cancer. This chain connects TRBV18 to TRBJ1-1; D may be TRBD1 (6 bases). CDR3 in DNA: TGTGCCAGCTCACCTGGACAGACGAACACTGAAGCTTTCTTT. This codes for CASSPGQTNTEAFF.